This paragraph covers one T cell receptor (beta chain) sequence. Its specificity is not known. Described treatment: 19 received Ad26.COV2.S at low or high dose, single or two shots; about 5 received placebo; per-sample allocation not given. After the first vaccine or placebo injection, samples were drawn on day 63. This sample stems from a study of Ad26.COV2.S vaccination and SARS-CoV-2 variants. In the study overall: Ad26.COV2.S shots went into the muscle once or twice, 56 days apart.

Study results and limitations: The analyses of TCR breadth and depth may have understated the size of total T cell responses.

Assay: immunoSEQ multiplex PCR; the TCRdb copy retains only in-frame clones and omits some. This table holds some 320,000 clones, roughly 84% found once. This receptor was taken from a person between 18 and 65 years old who received the Ad26.COV2.S COVID-19 vaccine or a placebo. Sequenced here: peripheral blood, sampled in a trial of Ad26.COV2.S vaccine versus placebo.

Here the CDR3 reads CASSWGAGSYEQYF. For the CDR3, the DNA is TGTGCCAGCAGCTGGGGGGCCGGTTCCTACGAGCAGTACTTC. The gene calls are TRBV7-9 and TRBJ2-7, with D perhaps matching TRBD1 or TRBD2 (6 bases each). Per the germline V gene, CDR1 is SEHNR and CDR2 is FQNEAQ (reference sequence). V lost 4 bases and J 1 base, leaving 11 bases between the germline ends. The CDR3 is 14 amino acids.